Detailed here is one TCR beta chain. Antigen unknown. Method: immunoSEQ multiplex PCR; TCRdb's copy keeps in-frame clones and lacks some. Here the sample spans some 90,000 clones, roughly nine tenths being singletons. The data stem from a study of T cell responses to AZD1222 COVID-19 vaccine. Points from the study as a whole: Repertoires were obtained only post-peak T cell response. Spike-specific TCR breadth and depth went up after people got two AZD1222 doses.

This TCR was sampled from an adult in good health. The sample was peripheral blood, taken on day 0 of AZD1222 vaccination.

CDR3 sequence: CASSLGTLGTEAFF. The CDR3 nucleotides are TGCGCCAGCAGCTTGGGGACACTAGGCACTGAAGCTTTCTTT. The chain joins TRBV5-1 to TRBJ1-1; tentatively, D is TRBD1 (5 bases). Trimming took off 0 bases at V and 4 bases at J, with 10 bases between the two ends. Germline CDR1 SGHRS, CDR2 YFSETQ. This CDR3 spans 14 amino acids. Drawing the rest from reference TRBV5-1 and TRBJ1-1, the complete variable domain is KAGVTQTPRYLIKTRGQQVTLSCSPISGHRSVSWYQQTPGQGLQFLFEYFSETQRNKGNFPGRFSGRQFSNSRSEMNVSTLELGDSALYLCASSLGTLGTEAFFGQGTRLTVV.